These 17 T cell receptor beta chains came from one sample sequenced in a study of blood T cell repertoires in COVID-19. Sequencing was performed with immunoSEQ multiplex PCR; in TCRdb, only in-frame clones are kept and a portion is missing. The table lists a few hundred thousand clones, just over 85% of them singletons, with nearly 4.5% in the top ten. Specimen: peripheral blood. These receptors originate from a middle-aged man with acute or convalescent COVID-19.

The genes are TRBV5-6 and TRBJ1-4; 7 bases line up with TRBD1. Trimming at V came to 5 bases and at J to 4 bases, leaving 5 bases not matched to a gene. The CDR3 length is 14 residues. Germline V gene data show CDR1 as SGHDT and CDR2 as YYEEEE. The CDR3 coding sequence is TGTGCCAGCAGGACAGGGTCCCTTAATGAAAAACTGTTTTTT. Amino acids: CASRTGSLNEKLFF.

The chain has TRBV2 and TRBJ1-2, with TRBD1 matching 7 bases. The CDR3 has 16 residues. After removal of 7 bases from V and 7 bases from J, the junction contained 18 bases not matched to a gene. Germline-derived CDR1 and CDR2 are SNHLY and FYNNEI. The DNA for the CDR3 is TGTGCCAGCAATCAAATGGGCGAGGGGGCTCGCGGTGGCTACACCTTC. Amino acids: CASNQMGEGARGGYTF.

The rearrangement links TRBV11-2 to TRBJ2-3; TRBD1 matches at 7 bases. The CDR3 sequence is 15 residues long. With V trimmed by 1 base and J by 2 bases, 3 bases remained unmatched. Germline V gene data show CDR1 as SGHAT and CDR2 as FQNNGV. The CDR3 sequence is CASSLGGGITDTQYF. Here the CDR3 DNA reads TGTGCCAGCAGCTTAGGAGGGGGCATCACAGATACGCAGTATTTT.

With regard to this clone: The same CDR3 is also encoded by other DNA sequences in this sample. The chain uses TRBV5-1 and TRBJ2-1; tentatively, D is TRBD2 (6 bases). Per germline, CDR1 SGHRS and CDR2 YFSETQ. V lost 4 bases and J 0 bases, leaving 11 bases between the germline ends. The CDR3 runs to 15 residues. CDR3 coding DNA: TGCGCCAGCAGCCTGGACGGGAGCTCCTACAATGAGCAGTTCTTC. As protein: CASSLDGSSYNEQFF.

This clone was seen many times. The CDR3 loop reads CASSIQGIGNSPLHF. In DNA form, the CDR3 reads TGTGCCAGTAGTATACAGGGAATAGGTAATTCACCCCTCCACTTT. The J gene is TRBJ1-6, the V gene TRBV19; a possible D gene is TRBD1 (5 bases). Germline V gene sequence: CDR1 LNHDA, CDR2 SQIVND (reference sequence). This CDR3 has 15 residues. With 2 bases removed from V and 6 bases from J, the gap between germline ends came to 11 bases.

About this clone itself: The same CDR3 can be traced to other DNA sequences in this sample. The rearrangement uses TRBV27 and TRBJ1-1; D gene ambiguous. The CDR3 spans 13 residues. Germline loops: CDR1 MNHEY, CDR2 SMNVEV (reference sequence). V shed 2 bases and J shed 1 base, with 5 bases lying between them. The CDR3, as DNA: TGTGCCAGCAGTTTACGAGAGAACACTGAAGCTTTCTTT. Encoded protein: CASSLRENTEAFF.

V and J are TRBV7-2 and TRBJ2-3; a weak D match, TRBD2 (6 bases). Trimming removed 0 bases from V and 4 bases from J, with 11 bases in between. There are 15 residues in the CDR3. Per the germline V gene, CDR1 is SGHTA and CDR2 is FQGNSA. The CDR3 sequence: CASSLAPSSADTQYF. DNA for the CDR3: TGTGCCAGCAGCTTAGCCCCCTCTAGCGCAGATACGCAGTATTTT.

This sequence joins TRBV7-8 and TRBJ2-1; a possible D gene is TRBD2 (6 bases). There are 14 residues in the CDR3. The V end was cut by 1 base, the J end by 7 bases, with 11 bases between. Germline-derived CDR1 and CDR2 are SGHVS and FQNEAQ. CDR3 amino acids: CASSLVGGFNEQFF. The CDR3 coding sequence is TGTGCCAGCAGCTTAGTCGGAGGGTTTAATGAGCAGTTCTTC.

As for this clone: The sample contains more than one DNA sequence encoding this CDR3. The chain couples TRBV6-5 to TRBJ1-5; D gene uncertain. The CDR3 is made up of 13 amino acids. Germline CDR1 reads MNHEY; CDR2 reads SVGAGI. Trimming cost V 0 bases and J 6 bases, with 6 bases left between them. CDR3 residues: CASSYSFGQPQHF. The CDR3 bases are TGTGCCAGCAGTTACTCTTTCGGTCAGCCCCAGCATTTT.

In its sample, this clone was seen once. This chain links TRBV5-6 with TRBJ1-5; D is perhaps TRBD1 (6 bases). The length of the CDR3 is 16 residues. Looked up from germline, CDR1 is SGHDT and CDR2 is YYEEEE. V shed 1 base and J shed 0 bases, with 11 bases lying between them. CDR3 in amino acids: CASSLRGTHSNQPQHF. As DNA, the CDR3 is TGTGCCAGCAGCTTGAGGGGGACCCATAGCAATCAGCCCCAGCATTTT.

This sequence joins TRBV19 and TRBJ1-4, with 8 bases that match TRBD1. The V and J ends lost 7 bases and 10 bases, in that order; junction bases with no gene match: 8. The CDR3 contains 13 residues. Germline CDR1 and CDR2: LNHDA and SQIVND (reference sequence). CDR3 nucleotides: TGTGCCAGTAACGGACAGGGAAGGGGAAAACTGTTTTTT. Translated: CASNGQGRGKLFF.

The V gene is TRBV12-3 or TRBV12-4, the J gene TRBJ1-5; D may be TRBD1 (5 bases). CDR3 length equals 13 residues. Trimming stripped 7 bases from V and 4 bases from J, with 11 bases between. In nucleotides, the CDR3 is TGTGCCAGCATGGGGGGGGGAAATCAGCCCCAGCATTTT. Its translation is CASMGGGNQPQHF.

CDR3 amino acids: CASKITTGSTGELFF. Here the CDR3 DNA reads TGCGCCAGCAAAATTACGACAGGGAGCACCGGGGAGCTGTTTTTT. This chain joins TRBV5-1 and TRBJ2-2; 7 positions match TRBD1. The V segment lost 6 bases and the J segment 4 bases; nucleotides outside the gene matches: 9. The CDR3 extends over 15 amino acids. Germline CDR1 reads SGHRS; CDR2 reads YFSETQ.

The V gene is TRBV7-9, the J gene TRBJ1-2; 7 bases are a match to TRBD1. Germline-derived CDR1 and CDR2 are SEHNR and FQNEAQ (reference sequence). V gave up 3 bases and J gave up 8 bases; unmatched junction bases: 6. The CDR3 loop spans 13 amino acids. As DNA, the CDR3 is TGTGCCAGCAGCTTTACAGGGGAACAGGGCTACACCTTC. Protein product: CASSFTGEQGYTF.

The chain has TRBV29-1 and TRBJ1-2; D is uncertain. The CDR3 runs 11 residues. Trimming removed 3 bases from V and 6 bases from J, with 8 bases in between. The germline gives CDR1 SQVTM, CDR2 ANQGSEA. In nucleotides, the CDR3 is TGCAGCGTTGAGAGCCTAGATGGCTACACCTTC. Its protein product is CSVESLDGYTF.

This rearrangement joins TRBV7-8 to TRBJ1-2, with 7 bases fitting TRBD1. Trimming took 4 bases from V and 8 from J; bases not matched to a gene: 10. The CDR3 runs to 14 residues. From germline, CDR1 is SGHVS and CDR2 FQNEAQ. CDR3 coding DNA: TGTGCCAGCAGCTCCGCAACCCAGGGGGACGGCTACACCTTC. It specifies CASSSATQGDGYTF. Full variable domain (missing parts from reference TRBV7-8 and TRBJ1-2): GAGVSQSPRYKVAKRGQDVALRCDPISGHVSLFWYQQALGQGPEFLTYFQNEAQLDKSGLPSDRFFAERPEGSVSTLKIQRTQQEDSAVYLCASSSATQGDGYTFGSGTRLTVV.

The chain uses TRBV7-2 and TRBJ2-1; D may be TRBD1 (5 bases). Per germline, CDR1 SGHTA and CDR2 FQGNSA. The V end was cut by 7 bases, the J end by 0 bases, with 16 bases between. This CDR3 is 16 amino acids long. The CDR3 spells CASNHQGAISYNEQFF. The CDR3 DNA sequence: TGTGCCAGCAACCACCAAGGGGCGATCTCCTACAATGAGCAGTTCTTC.